Each of the 30 T cell receptor beta chains below was sequenced from the same sample in a study of blood T cell repertoires in COVID-19. Measured with immunoSEQ multiplex PCR; TCRdb has only the in-frame clones, and not every one. The sample includes 150,000 or so clones, more than 75% of them seen just once. Sequenced material: peripheral blood. These receptors were taken from a human donor with acute or convalescent COVID-19. The donor label of this sample is uncertain.

The chain recombines TRBV27 with TRBJ1-5; 10 positions match TRBD1. The germline V gene encodes CDR1 MNHEY and CDR2 SMNVEV (reference sequence). This CDR3 has 16 amino acids. Unmatched junction bases numbered 6, after V lost 5 bases and J lost 2 bases. In DNA, the CDR3 is TGTGCCAGCAGTCCCCGGACAGGGGGGCGCAATCAGCCCCAGCATTTT. It yields the protein CASSPRTGGRNQPQHF.

This rearrangement joins TRBV30 to TRBJ1-1, with a possible D match to TRBD1 (6 bases). Trimming pared 0 bases from V and 4 bases from J, leaving 15 bases between. The CDR3 consists of 15 residues. CDR1 and CDR2 (germline): GTSNPN, SVGIG (reference sequence). The CDR3 region has the DNA TGTGCCTGGAGTGTGAATACCCTCAGGGGCACTGAAGCTTTCTTT. This translates into CAWSVNTLRGTEAFF.

The chain joins TRBV3-1 (or the pseudogene TRBV3-2) to TRBJ2-3, with 8 bases fitting TRBD2. This CDR3 contains 18 residues. The V gene's germline CDR1 is LGHDT and CDR2 YNNKEL (reference sequence). Trimming removed 0 bases from V and 5 bases from J; junction bases left unmatched: 13. The DNA of the CDR3 is TGTGCCAGCAGCCAAGATTCCGTCGCCGGGGGGGCCGTAGATACGCAGTATTTT. It specifies CASSQDSVAGGAVDTQYF.

The chain carries TRBV11-2 and TRBJ2-2, with 7 bases aligning to TRBD1. The V gene's germline CDR1 is SGHAT and CDR2 FQNNGV. This CDR3 is 13 amino acids long. J lost 5 bases, V lost 6 bases, and 3 bases had no gene match. In DNA form, the CDR3 reads TGTGCCAGCAGGTCGACAGGGACCGGGGAGCTGTTTTTT. It is translated as CASRSTGTGELFF.

J is TRBJ1-3 and V is TRBV5-1; no reliable D call. CDR1 and CDR2 (germline): SGHRS, YFSETQ. V gave up 0 bases and J gave up 0 bases, with 7 bases separating them. The CDR3 spans 15 residues. The CDR3 region is CASSLDVDSGNTIYF. For the CDR3, the DNA is TGCGCCAGCAGCTTGGACGTAGACTCTGGAAACACCATATATTTT.

The chain combines TRBV20-1 with TRBJ2-3; D perhaps matches TRBD1 (6 bases). V was clipped by 7 bases and J by 4 bases, with 6 bases between them. CDR1 and CDR2 from the germline V gene are DFQATT and SNEGSKA (reference sequence). The CDR3 contains 10 residues. The DNA for the CDR3 is TGCAGTGGGGGGCCAGATACGCAGTATTTT. It translates to CSGGPDTQYF.

A single count supports this clone. This chain joins TRBV7-9 and TRBJ2-3, with 7 bases lining up with TRBD2. This CDR3 has 13 amino acids. J was trimmed by 14 bases and V by 0 bases; bases with no gene match: 8. Germline assignment: CDR1 SEHNR and CDR2 FQNEAQ (reference sequence). The CDR3 region has the DNA TGTGCCAGCAGCTTAGCTGGGTTCGGGGAGGGGTATTTT. It specifies CASSLAGFGEGYF.

The chain carries TRBV12-3 or TRBV12-4 and TRBJ2-2; tentatively, D is TRBD1 (5 bases). V shed 8 bases and J shed 6 bases, with 13 bases lying between them. The CDR3 extends over 13 amino acids. The CDR3 DNA reads TGTGCCAGCGGGGCGGTTTGGGCCGGGGAGCTGTTTTTT. This encodes CASGAVWAGELFF.

CDR3 in DNA: TGTGCCACCAGCAAAGGGCTAGCGGTTAGCACAGATACGCAGTATTTT. Its protein product is CATSKGLAVSTDTQYF. The chain is built from TRBV15 and TRBJ2-3; 7 positions match TRBD2. V gave up 4 bases and J gave up 0 bases; unmatched junction bases: 7. The CDR3 runs to 16 residues. Germline CDR1 reads LNHNV; CDR2 reads YYDKDF (reference sequence).

The chain combines TRBV7-9 with TRBJ1-1; D unclear. The germline gives CDR1 SEHNR, CDR2 FQNEAQ (reference sequence). The CDR3 runs 14 residues. V was cut by 5 bases and J by 0 bases, with 10 bases left in between. The CDR3 nucleotides are TGTGCCAGCAGCCCCCGGGGTATGAACACTGAAGCTTTCTTT. It yields the protein CASSPRGMNTEAFF.

The V and J genes are TRBV29-1 and TRBJ1-1, with 7 bases that match TRBD1. V gave up 5 bases and J gave up 1 base; unmatched junction bases: 4. This CDR3 contains 13 residues. CDR1 SQVTM and CDR2 ANQGSEA come from the germline V gene. This chain's CDR3 is CSVLGTANTEAFF. CDR3 nucleotide sequence: TGCAGCGTTCTGGGGACAGCGAACACTGAAGCTTTCTTT.

The rearrangement uses TRBV19 and TRBJ1-2; D gene unclear. Per the germline V gene, CDR1 is LNHDA and CDR2 is SQIVND (reference sequence). The V and J ends lost 1 base and 5 bases respectively, with 8 bases between them. This CDR3 contains 13 residues. The CDR3 coding sequence is TGTGCCAGTAGTATAGGGTCGGGTTATGGCTACACCTTC. This gives the protein CASSIGSGYGYTF. The whole variable domain, filled in from reference TRBV19 and TRBJ1-2, reads DGGITQSPKYLFRKEGQNVTLSCEQNLNHDAMYWYRQDPGQGLRLIYYSQIVNDFQKGDIAEGYSVSREKKESFPLTVTSAQKNPTAFYLCASSIGSGYGYTFGSGTRLTVV.

Worth noting for this clone: One end of the junction fails to match germline, which may point to a read error. CDR3 sequence reads: CASSFFGTEVF. The CDR3 nucleotides are TGTGCCAGCAGCTTTTTCGGGACTGAGGTTTTT. This chain connects TRBV7-9 to TRBJ1-4; tentatively, D is TRBD1 (5 bases). From germline, CDR1 is SEHNR and CDR2 FQNEAQ (reference sequence). The CDR3 runs 11 residues.

The V call is TRBV27, the J call TRBJ1-5; a possible D gene is TRBD1 (5 bases). The ends were cut back, 4 bases at V and 2 bases at J, with 6 bases in the middle. This CDR3 spans 13 amino acids. The germline gives CDR1 MNHEY, CDR2 SMNVEV (reference sequence). For the CDR3, the DNA is TGTGCCAGCAGTTCGGGGGGCAATCAGCCCCAGCATTTT. This translates into CASSSGGNQPQHF.

The chain links TRBV5-1 to TRBJ2-1, with 10 positions matching TRBD1. The CDR3 length is 15 residues. Losses at the gene ends were 4 bases for V and 9 bases for J; bases not matched to a gene: 10. Looked up from germline, CDR1 is SGHRS and CDR2 is YFSETQ. The CDR3 reads CASSVRDRGTGEQFF. The DNA of the CDR3 is TGCGCCAGCAGCGTCCGGGACAGGGGTACTGGTGAGCAGTTCTTC. Variable domain in full (rest from reference TRBV5-1 and TRBJ2-1): KAGVTQTPRYLIKTRGQQVTLSCSPISGHRSVSWYQQTPGQGLQFLFEYFSETQRNKGNFPGRFSGRQFSNSRSEMNVSTLELGDSALYLCASSVRDRGTGEQFFGPGTRLTVL.

This sequence joins TRBV11-3 and TRBJ2-5, with TRBD2 matching 9 bases. The V gene end was trimmed by 3 bases and the J gene end by 5 bases; junction bases not matched to a gene: 7. Germline V gives CDR1 SGHNT, CDR2 YENEEA. CDR3 length: 15 amino acids. The CDR3 DNA reads TGTGCCAGCAGCTTTTCGGCTAGCGGGGACGAGACCCAGTACTTC. Amino acids: CASSFSASGDETQYF.

The chain employs TRBV5-1 and TRBJ2-5; no clear D gene. The length of the CDR3 is 13 residues. The germline V gene has CDR1 SGHRS and CDR2 YFSETQ. V dropped 4 bases and J dropped 5 bases, with 12 bases sitting between them. The CDR3 bases are TGCGCCAGCAGCAACGGTCCCTCCGAGACCCAGTACTTC. This translates into CASSNGPSETQYF.

This clone was seen repeatedly, ten times or more. V and J are TRBV28 and TRBJ1-6; 7 nucleotides match TRBD1. V shed 5 bases and J 8 bases; nucleotides not matched to a gene: 6. The CDR3 contains 14 residues. The germline V gene encodes CDR1 MDHEN and CDR2 SYDVKM. CDR3 DNA sequence: TGTGCCAGCAGTCTGGACAGGCGATATTCACCCCTCCACTTT. Protein sequence: CASSLDRRYSPLHF.

The V and J genes are TRBV3-1 (or the pseudogene TRBV3-2) and TRBJ1-6; 9 bases are shared with TRBD1. Trimming at V came to 3 bases and at J to 7 bases, leaving 4 bases not matched to a gene. The CDR3 is 15 amino acids. CDR1 is LGHDT and CDR2 is YNNKEL in the germline V gene (reference sequence). The CDR3 region is CASSHGDRENSPLHF. CDR3 bases: TGTGCCAGCAGCCACGGGGACAGGGAAAATTCACCCCTCCACTTT.

V gene TRBV15 combines with J gene TRBJ1-6; 9 nucleotides align to TRBD1. In germline, CDR1 is LNHNV, CDR2 YYDKDF (reference sequence). CDR3 length: 15 amino acids. The J segment lost 9 bases and the V segment lost 1 base, leaving 4 bases of the junction unmatched. CDR3 coding DNA: TGTGCCACCAGCAGAGGGACAGGGGAGGTTTCACCCCTCCACTTT. Protein product: CATSRGTGEVSPLHF.

The sample holds a few counts of this clone. The chain joins TRBV7-9 to TRBJ2-2; TRBD2 agrees at 11 bases. The CDR3 is 17 residues long. Germline assignment: CDR1 SEHNR and CDR2 FQNEAQ (reference sequence). Trimming cost V 5 bases and J 1 base; bases outside gene matches: 6. The CDR3 coding sequence is TGTGCCAGCAGCACCCGCACTAGCGGGGGGAACACCGGGGAGCTGTTTTTT. Its protein product is CASSTRTSGGNTGELFF.

The V call is TRBV21-1, the J call TRBJ2-1; the table's D call, TRBD1, has no DNA check behind it. TRBV21-1 is an annotated pseudogene. CDR3 size: 17 residues. The CDR3 spells CASSMGQGPRSHNEQFF. The DNA of the CDR3 is TGTGCCAGCAGCATGGGGCAGGGCCCTCGATCCCACAATGAGCAGTTCTTC.

The chain is built from TRBV19 and TRBJ1-1, with unresolved D. The germline V gene encodes CDR1 LNHDA and CDR2 SQIVND (reference sequence). The CDR3 covers 13 residues. Trimming took off 10 bases at V and 0 bases at J, with 12 bases between the two ends. This chain's CDR3 is CATQQTMNTEAFF. CDR3 DNA: TGTGCCACCCAACAGACCATGAACACTGAAGCTTTCTTT.

The rearrangement links TRBV29-1 to TRBJ1-1; 7 nucleotides match TRBD1. The germline gives CDR1 SQVTM, CDR2 ANQGSEA. J gave up 0 bases and V 3 bases, and 4 bases lay outside the gene matches. This CDR3 is built from 14 residues. The DNA for the CDR3 is TGCAGCGTTGATTTAGGGGGCCTGAACACTGAAGCTTTCTTT. The encoded protein is CSVDLGGLNTEAFF. Supplemented by reference TRBV29-1 and TRBJ1-1, the full variable domain reads SAVISQKPSRDICQRGTSLTIQCQVDSQVTMMFWYRQQPGQSLTLIATANQGSEATYESGFVIDKFPISRPNLTFSTLTVSNMSPEDSSIYLCSVDLGGLNTEAFFGQGTRLTVV.

In this sample, this clone turned up many times. V gene TRBV3-1 (or the pseudogene TRBV3-2) combines with J gene TRBJ1-6; D is unresolved. The CDR3 consists of 16 residues. The germline V gene encodes CDR1 LGHDT and CDR2 YNNKEL (reference sequence). Trimming pared 1 base from V and 0 bases from J, leaving 7 bases between. The CDR3 DNA sequence: TGTGCCAGCAGCCAAGCCAGAGGCTCCTATAATTCACCCCTCCACTTT. It specifies CASSQARGSYNSPLHF.

This clone was found once. The gene calls are TRBV18 and TRBJ1-5; D unclear. Germline CDR1 is KGHSH and CDR2 is LQKENI. The CDR3 is 14 residues long. V was clipped by 2 bases and J by 5 bases, with 10 bases between them. The CDR3 nucleotides read TGTGCCAGCTCACCAATCGGGGAGGATCAGCCCCAGCATTTT. Translating it yields CASSPIGEDQPQHF. The full variable domain, completed using reference TRBV18 and TRBJ1-5, is NAGVMQNPRHLVRRRGQEARLRCSPMKGHSHVYWYRQLPEEGLKFMVYLQKENIIDESGMPKERFSAEFPKEGPSILRIQQVVRGDSAAYFCASSPIGEDQPQHFGDGTRLSIL.

This clone occurred a few times. V and J are TRBV5-6 and TRBJ1-5; 9 nucleotides match TRBD1. There are 17 residues in the CDR3. V trimming: 2 bases; J trimming: 4 bases; junction bases outside the gene matches: 10. The germline V gene encodes CDR1 SGHDT and CDR2 YYEEEE. The CDR3 nucleotides read TGTGCCAGCAGCTTTGGGCTGGGACAGGGTAATAATCAGCCCCAGCATTTT. Amino acids: CASSFGLGQGNNQPQHF.

The rearrangement links TRBV18 to TRBJ1-1; perhaps TRBD1 as D (6 bases). Germline lookup yields CDR1 KGHSH and CDR2 LQKENI. The CDR3 has 15 amino acids. With 3 bases removed from V and 1 base from J, the gap between germline ends came to 12 bases. CDR3 sequence reads: CASSPGAGTNTEAFF. DNA of the CDR3: TGTGCCAGCTCACCGGGGGCAGGGACGAACACTGAAGCTTTCTTT.

The rearrangement uses TRBV3-1 (or the pseudogene TRBV3-2) and TRBJ2-1; tentatively, D is TRBD1 (5 bases). The germline CDR1 and CDR2 sequences are LGHDT and YNNKEL (reference sequence). V was pared by 3 bases and J by 7 bases, with 13 bases between. The CDR3 loop spans 14 amino acids. The CDR3 spells CASSHAGKLNEQFF. Here the CDR3 DNA reads TGTGCCAGCAGCCACGCAGGGAAGTTAAATGAGCAGTTCTTC.

This chain joins TRBV6-1 and TRBJ1-3; no clear D. Germline CDR1 MNHNS, CDR2 SASEGT. Trimming took off 0 bases at V and 5 bases at J, with 11 bases between the two ends. The CDR3 is made up of 15 amino acids. The CDR3 region has the DNA TGTGCCAGCAGTGAAGCGGGGAGTACTCGAAACACCATATATTTT. This encodes CASSEAGSTRNTIYF.